This TCR beta chain comes out of a study of blood T cell repertoires in COVID-19. Turning to the study itself: Samples representing acute and convalescent COVID-19 were sourced from the United States, Italy and Spain. In each case, the material was cDNA or gDNA derived from T cells, B-cell-depleted T cells, or PBMCs.

The method was immunoSEQ multiplex PCR; TCRdb's version includes in-frame clones alone and lacks a portion of them. The sample has roughly 120,000 clones; approximately 81% are singletons. The V gene lost 6 bases and the J gene lost 7 bases, with 12 bases spanning the gap. The germline gives CDR1 ENHRY, CDR2 SYGVKD. The CDR3 consists of 12 residues. Input material: peripheral blood. This receptor was taken from a man aged 35 to 55 with acute or convalescent COVID-19. The chain uses TRBV10-3 and TRBJ1-1, with no clear D. Here the CDR3 reads CAISSPGDEAFF. CDR3 coding DNA: TGTGCCATCAGCTCCCCCGGGGATGAAGCTTTCTTT.